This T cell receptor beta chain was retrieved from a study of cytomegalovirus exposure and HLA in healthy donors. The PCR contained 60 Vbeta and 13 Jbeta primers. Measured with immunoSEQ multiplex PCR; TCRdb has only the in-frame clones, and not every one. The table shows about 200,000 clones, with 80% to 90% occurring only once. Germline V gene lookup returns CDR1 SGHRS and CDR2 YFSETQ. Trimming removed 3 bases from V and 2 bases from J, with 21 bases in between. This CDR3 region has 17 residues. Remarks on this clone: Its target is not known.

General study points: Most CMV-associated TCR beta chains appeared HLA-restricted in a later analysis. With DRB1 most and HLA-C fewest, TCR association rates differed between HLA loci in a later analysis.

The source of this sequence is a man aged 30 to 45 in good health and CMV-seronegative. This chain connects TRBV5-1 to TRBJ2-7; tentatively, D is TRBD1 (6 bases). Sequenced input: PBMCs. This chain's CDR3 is CASSSYSLSDSAYEQYF. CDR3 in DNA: TGCGCCAGCAGCTCCTATAGCTTATCGGACAGTGCCTACGAGCAGTACTTC.